This T cell receptor (beta chain) stems from a study of a mutant IDH1 vaccine in newly diagnosed glioma. Study summary: Standard pretreatment was either radiotherapy, temozolomide, or, for most, radiochemotherapy with temozolomide.

Generated by immunoSEQ multiplex PCR, the TCRdb table keeps only in-frame clones and is missing some. The sample yields tens of thousands of clones, roughly 85% seen once. Indicated time point: baseline, week 1 (first vaccination visit). Treatment defined: pre-vaccination baseline after standard-of-care therapy. The donors' diagnosis was new WHO grade 3 or 4 astrocytoma that was IDH1-mutant and ATRX-lost. The V segment lost 2 bases and the J segment 8 bases; nucleotides outside the gene matches: 6. There are 14 residues in the CDR3. From germline, CDR1 is SGHDT and CDR2 YYEEEE. Here the sequenced sample was PBMCs, taken from a glioma patient treated with radiotherapy, temozolomide or both. This sequence joins TRBV5-6 and TRBJ2-1; TRBD1 aligns across 8 bases. The sequence came from a woman in her forties or fifties with glioma. The CDR3 region has the DNA TGTGCCAGCAGCTTCGGACAGGGACAGGATGAGCAGTTCTTC. Translated, it gives CASSFGQGQDEQFF.